These 20 T cell receptor beta chains were sequenced from one sample in a study of cytomegalovirus exposure and HLA in healthy donors. The PCR had 60 Vbeta and 13 Jbeta primers. Assay: immunoSEQ multiplex PCR; the TCRdb copy retains only in-frame clones and omits some. The profile covers roughly 100,000 clones, with roughly three quarters appearing a single time and about 5.3% taken by the ten largest. The sample was PBMCs. The receptors here all came from a male donor in good health and CMV-seronegative.

V gene TRBV11-3 combines with J gene TRBJ2-3; maybe TRBD1 (5 bases). The V gene's germline CDR1 is SGHNT and CDR2 YENEEA. The CDR3 has 18 amino acids. Trimming shortened V by 5 bases and J by 0 bases, and 21 bases separated the two germline ends. In DNA form, the CDR3 reads TGTGCCAGCAGCCTCACCACGGGTACAGGAAAAAGCACAGATACGCAGTATTTT. Amino acids: CASSLTTGTGKSTDTQYF.

This clone appeared once. The chain is built from TRBV29-1 and TRBJ2-7, with a weak D call TRBD1 (6 bases). CDR1 is SQVTM and CDR2 is ANQGSEA in the germline V gene. This CDR3 is 12 amino acids long. Trimming took 6 bases from V and 2 from J, leaving 11 bases between them. DNA of the CDR3: TGCAGCGTGCTCCGGGACACCTACGAGCAGTACTTC. Amino acid sequence: CSVLRDTYEQYF.

The chain joins TRBV4-2 to TRBJ1-4; 7 nucleotides line up with TRBD1. CDR1 and CDR2 (germline): LGHNA, YNFKEQ. This CDR3 has 17 amino acids. V dropped 2 bases and J dropped 6; count of bases not matched to a gene: 12. CDR3 amino acids: CASSQNPQQGRDEKLFF. CDR3 DNA sequence: TGTGCCAGCAGCCAAAACCCTCAACAGGGGCGGGATGAAAAACTGTTTTTT.

The chain is built from TRBV5-4 and TRBJ2-3; 8 bases agree with TRBD2. Losses at the gene ends were 4 bases for V and 3 bases for J; bases not matched to a gene: 7. In germline, CDR1 is SGHNT, CDR2 YYREEE (reference sequence). The CDR3 loop spans 15 amino acids. In DNA form, the CDR3 reads TGTGCCAGCAGCCCGGGGGGGAGGGGGACAGATACGCAGTATTTT. Amino acid sequence: CASSPGGRGTDTQYF. Complete variable domain (other parts from reference TRBV5-4 and TRBJ2-3): ETGVTQSPTHLIKTRGQQVTLRCSSQSGHNTVSWYQQALGQGPQFIFQYYREEENGRGNFPPRFSGLQFPNYSSELNVNALELDDSALYLCASSPGGRGTDTQYFGPGTRLTVL.

The V and J genes are TRBV19 and TRBJ1-3; no firm D call. Trimming took off 3 bases at V and 1 base at J, with 10 bases between the two ends. Germline V CDR1 and CDR2: LNHDA, SQIVND (reference sequence). The CDR3 spans 15 residues. CDR3 sequence reads: CASSMEGSSGNTIYF. The DNA for the CDR3 is TGTGCCAGTAGTATGGAGGGCTCATCTGGAAACACCATATATTTT.

This clone came up a few times. The V call is TRBV5-1, the J call TRBJ2-2; a possible D gene is TRBD2 (5 bases). Germline V gene data show CDR1 as SGHRS and CDR2 as YFSETQ. The V and J ends lost 0 bases and 0 bases respectively, with 6 bases between them. CDR3 length equals 15 residues. CDR3 protein: CASSLAGANTGELFF. DNA of the CDR3: TGCGCCAGCAGCTTGGCCGGGGCGAACACCGGGGAGCTGTTTTTT.

The chain combines TRBV27 with TRBJ1-3; D remains ambiguous. Trimming shortened V by 5 bases and J by 0 bases, and 5 bases separated the two germline ends. The CDR3 is 13 residues long. Germline V gene sequence: CDR1 MNHEY, CDR2 SMNVEV (reference sequence). CDR3 sequence (DNA): TGTGCCAGCAGTCGGGTCTCTGGAAACACCATATATTTT. It codes for CASSRVSGNTIYF.

The CDR3 DNA follows: TGTGCCAGTACTACGACAGGCTACACAGATACGCAGTATTTT. Translation gives CASTTTGYTDTQYF. The chain couples TRBV19 to TRBJ2-3, with a possible D match to TRBD1 (6 bases). Trimming pared 7 bases from V and 2 bases from J, leaving 13 bases between. The germline CDR1 and CDR2 sequences are LNHDA and SQIVND (reference sequence). The CDR3 runs to 14 residues.

The CDR3 region has the DNA TGTGCCAGCAGCTTAATTCCCCAGGAGCGGTACGAGCAGTACTTC. Translating it yields CASSLIPQERYEQYF. The chain carries TRBV11-2 and TRBJ2-7, with a possible D match to TRBD2 (5 bases). The CDR3 spans 15 residues. Trimming removed 2 bases at V and 4 bases at J, with 15 bases between. From germline, CDR1 is SGHAT and CDR2 FQNNGV.

V gene TRBV9 combines with J gene TRBJ2-3; 8 bases match TRBD1. The J segment lost 2 bases and the V segment lost 0 bases, leaving 8 bases of the junction unmatched. This CDR3 is 17 amino acids long. Germline V gene sequence: CDR1 SGDLS, CDR2 YYNGEE. The CDR3 is CASSVVSDRAPTDTQYF. In DNA, the CDR3 is TGTGCCAGCAGCGTAGTGTCGGACAGGGCCCCCACAGATACGCAGTATTTT.

The chain recombines TRBV7-8 with TRBJ2-1; TRBD1 aligns across 9 bases. The V segment lost 3 bases and the J segment 5 bases; nucleotides outside the gene matches: 8. Germline V gives CDR1 SGHVS, CDR2 FQNEAQ. The CDR3 runs to 16 residues. The CDR3 sequence is CASSLAGQGNNNEQFF. The CDR3 nucleotides are TGTGCCAGCAGCTTGGCCGGACAGGGGAACAACAATGAGCAGTTCTTC.

This sequence joins TRBV6-1 and TRBJ2-7; maybe TRBD1 (6 bases). Germline assignment: CDR1 MNHNS and CDR2 SASEGT. The germline V and J ends were trimmed by 8 bases and 5 bases, with 10 bases remaining between them. This CDR3 has 11 residues. CDR3 sequence: CASPTGNEQYF. Written as DNA, the CDR3 is TGTGCCAGCCCCACAGGGAACGAGCAGTACTTC.

The V call is TRBV18, the J call TRBJ2-1, with 11 bases matching TRBD2. Unmatched junction bases numbered 11, after V lost 0 bases and J lost 4 bases. The CDR3 spans 19 residues. Germline CDR1 KGHSH, CDR2 LQKENI. The chain's CDR3 is CASSPPSAPSGRTYNEQFF. The CDR3 nucleotides are TGTGCCAGCTCACCACCTTCGGCGCCTAGCGGGAGGACTTACAATGAGCAGTTCTTC.

The J gene is TRBJ1-2, the V gene TRBV4-2; D might be TRBD1 (6 bases). The germline CDR1 and CDR2 sequences are LGHNA and YNFKEQ. The ends were cut back, 4 bases at V and 13 bases at J, with 13 bases in the middle. The CDR3 totals 11 residues. CDR3 DNA sequence: TGTGCCAGCAGCCCCGGACAGACAGTCACCTTC. As protein: CASSPGQTVTF.

The chain uses TRBV30 and TRBJ2-5; 12 nucleotides agree with TRBD2. CDR3 length equals 14 residues. V shed 2 bases, J shed 4 bases, and the junction held 2 bases outside the gene matches. Germline CDR1 and CDR2: GTSNPN and SVGIG (reference sequence). CDR3 in DNA: TGTGCCTGGAGTAGGGGACTAGCGGGAGAGACCCAGTACTTC. Protein product: CAWSRGLAGETQYF.

V is TRBV5-5 and J is TRBJ2-1, with 11 bases matching TRBD1. CDR3 length equals 15 residues. CDR1 and CDR2 from the germline V gene are SGHKS and YYEKEE (reference sequence). With 4 bases clipped from V and 6 bases from J, the junction kept 6 bases outside the gene matches. The CDR3 loop is CASSLWTGGGNEQFF. The CDR3 DNA reads as TGTGCCAGCAGCCTATGGACAGGGGGCGGCAATGAGCAGTTCTTC.

CDR3 protein: CASSKLTGFGGFQYAGELFF. CDR3 in DNA: TGTGCCAGCAGCAAATTGACAGGGTTTGGTGGATTCCAGTATGCCGGGGAGCTGTTTTTT. The V call is TRBV21-1, the J call TRBJ2-2; TRBD1 was called by the table and not checked on the DNA. TRBV21-1 is noted as a pseudogene. This CDR3 is 20 amino acids long.

For this clone: At one end the junction does not follow the germline gene, possibly because of a read error. CDR3 coding DNA: TGTGCTAGCAGCTTAGTCGGGGCGGAACTAGCGGGAGCCTGTGAGCAGTTCTTC. This sequence encodes CASSLVGAELAGACEQFF. This chain links TRBV7-7 with TRBJ2-1; 11 bases are shared with TRBD2. This CDR3 comprises 18 residues. CDR1 SSHAT and CDR2 FNYEAQ come from the germline V gene (reference sequence).

V and J are TRBV25-1 and TRBJ1-1; the match to TRBD1 covers 9 bases. This CDR3 is built from 17 residues. The V and J ends lost 4 bases and 5 bases, in that order; junction bases with no gene match: 14. Germline V gene sequence: CDR1 MGHDK, CDR2 SYGVNS. CDR3 coding DNA: TGTGCCAGCAGTGGAGCACAGGGGGCTATGGGTTGGACTGAAGCTTTCTTT. Amino acids: CASSGAQGAMGWTEAFF.

This clone came up a few times. The gene calls are TRBV10-1 and TRBJ2-1; 11 nucleotides agree with TRBD2. This CDR3 has 14 residues. After removal of 8 bases from V and 12 bases from J, the junction contained 12 bases not matched to a gene. From germline, CDR1 is WNHNN and CDR2 SYGVQD (reference sequence). The CDR3 DNA reads TGCGCCAGCGGGGAGGTAGCGGGAGGGCTAGGGCAGTTCTTC. Translated: CASGEVAGGLGQFF.